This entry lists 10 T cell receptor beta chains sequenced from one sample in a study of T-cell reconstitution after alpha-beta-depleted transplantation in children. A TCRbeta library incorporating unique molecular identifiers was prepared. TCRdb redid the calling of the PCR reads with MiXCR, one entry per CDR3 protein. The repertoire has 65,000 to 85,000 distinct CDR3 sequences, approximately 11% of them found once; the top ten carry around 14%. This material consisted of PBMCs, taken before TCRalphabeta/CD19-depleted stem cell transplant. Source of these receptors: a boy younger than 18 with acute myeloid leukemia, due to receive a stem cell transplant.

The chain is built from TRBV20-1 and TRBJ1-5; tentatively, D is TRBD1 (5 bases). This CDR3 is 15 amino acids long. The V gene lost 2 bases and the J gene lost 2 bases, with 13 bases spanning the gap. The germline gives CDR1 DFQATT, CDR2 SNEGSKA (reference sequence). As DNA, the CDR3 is TGCAGTGCTAGACCCCAGGGAATTGGCAATCAGCCCCAGCATTTT. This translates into CSARPQGIGNQPQHF.

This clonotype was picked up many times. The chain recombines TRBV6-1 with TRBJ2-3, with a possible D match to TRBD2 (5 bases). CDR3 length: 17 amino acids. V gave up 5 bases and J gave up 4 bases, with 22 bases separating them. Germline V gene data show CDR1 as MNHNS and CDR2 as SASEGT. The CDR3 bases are TGTGCCAGCAGTCGCCGAACTAGGGATGGGAGCGCAGATACGCAGTATTTT. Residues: CASSRRTRDGSADTQYF.

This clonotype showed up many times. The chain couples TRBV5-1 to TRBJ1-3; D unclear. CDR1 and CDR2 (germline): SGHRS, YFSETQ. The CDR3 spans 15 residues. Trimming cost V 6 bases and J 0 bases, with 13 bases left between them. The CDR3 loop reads CASNGDGLSGNTIYF. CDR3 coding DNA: TGCGCCAGCAACGGTGACGGACTCTCTGGAAACACCATATATTTT.

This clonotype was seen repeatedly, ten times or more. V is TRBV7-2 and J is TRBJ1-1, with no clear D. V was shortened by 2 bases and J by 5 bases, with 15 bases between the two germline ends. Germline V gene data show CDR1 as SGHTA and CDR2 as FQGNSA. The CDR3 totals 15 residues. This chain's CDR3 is CASSLSWQVGTEAFF. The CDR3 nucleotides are TGTGCCAGCAGCTTATCTTGGCAGGTTGGAACTGAAGCTTTCTTT.

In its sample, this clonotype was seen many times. The CDR3 DNA reads TGCAGTGCCTCCCAACCGGGACAGGGGTTCTACGAGCAGTACTTC. Protein: CSASQPGQGFYEQYF. V is TRBV20-1 and J is TRBJ2-7, with 10 bases identical to TRBD1. CDR3 length: 15 amino acids. CDR1 DFQATT and CDR2 SNEGSKA come from the germline V gene (reference sequence). V trimming: 6 bases; J trimming: 3 bases; junction bases outside the gene matches: 11.

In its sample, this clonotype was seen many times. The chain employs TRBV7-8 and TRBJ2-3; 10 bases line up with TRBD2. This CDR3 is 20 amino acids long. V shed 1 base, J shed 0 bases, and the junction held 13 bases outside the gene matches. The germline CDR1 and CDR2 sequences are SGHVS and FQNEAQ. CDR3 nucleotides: TGTGCCAGCAGCTTAGGGATCCCGGGACTAGCGAGGACTAGCACAGATACGCAGTATTTT. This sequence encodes CASSLGIPGLARTSTDTQYF.

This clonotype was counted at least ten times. The CDR3 loop reads CASRLDLGNTEAFF. Written as DNA, the CDR3 is TGTGCCAGCAGGCTGGACCTGGGGAACACTGAAGCTTTCTTT. This chain uses TRBV27 with TRBJ1-1, with D unclear. The CDR3 has 14 residues. V lost 6 bases to trimming and J lost 1 base, with 12 bases between them. Looked up from germline, CDR1 is MNHEY and CDR2 is SMNVEV (reference sequence).

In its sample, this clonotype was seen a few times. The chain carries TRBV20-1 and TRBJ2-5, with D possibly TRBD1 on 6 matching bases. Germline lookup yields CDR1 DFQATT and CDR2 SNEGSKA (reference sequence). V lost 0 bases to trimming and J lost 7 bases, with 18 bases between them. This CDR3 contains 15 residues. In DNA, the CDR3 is TGCAGTGCTAGAGACGGGACAACACAAGAAGGGACCCAGTACTTC. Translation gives CSARDGTTQEGTQYF.

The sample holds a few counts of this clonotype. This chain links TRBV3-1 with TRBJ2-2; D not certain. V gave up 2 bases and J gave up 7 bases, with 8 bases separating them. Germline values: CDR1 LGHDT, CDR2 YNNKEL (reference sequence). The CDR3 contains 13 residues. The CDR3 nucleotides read TGTGCCAGCAGCCAAATTGACGGCGGGGAGCTGTTTTTT. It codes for CASSQIDGGELFF. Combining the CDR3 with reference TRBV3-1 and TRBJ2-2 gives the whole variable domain DTAVSQTPKYLVTQMGNDKSIKCEQNLGHDTMYWYKQDSKKFLKIMFSYNNKELIINETVPNRFSPKSPDKAHLNLHINSLELGDSAVYFCASSQIDGGELFFGEGSRLTVL.

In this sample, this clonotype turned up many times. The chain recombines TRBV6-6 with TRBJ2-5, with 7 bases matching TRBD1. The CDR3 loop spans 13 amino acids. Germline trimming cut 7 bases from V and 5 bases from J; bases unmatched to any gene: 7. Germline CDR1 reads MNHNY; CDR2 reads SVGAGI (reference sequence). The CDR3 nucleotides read TGTGCCAGCACCGGCCCCAGGGGGGAGACCCAGTACTTC. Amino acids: CASTGPRGETQYF.